Many counts were recorded for the clone carrying this T cell receptor beta chain. What it binds is unknown. This entry belongs to a study of T cells in Graves' hyperthyroidism and ophthalmopathy. The study, taken as a whole, reports: A model built on 13 V-J features separated ophthalmopathy from stable hyperthyroidism.

Amplification targeted TCR beta CDR3 regions from RNA transcripts. Using the HTBI primer set, a first-round RT-PCR was run on the TCR CDR3. Via MiXCR, TCRdb re-called the multiplex PCR reads, giving one row per CDR3 protein. In the table there are around 300,000 distinct CDR3 sequences, about 13% of which are singletons. CDR1 and CDR2 from the germline V gene are ENHRY and SYGVKD. Trimming took 5 bases from V and 4 from J; bases not matched to a gene: 12. The CDR3 runs 16 residues. Sequencing input: blood. The sequence derives from a woman between 35 and 50 years old with Graves' hyperthyroidism. V usage is TRBV10-3 and J usage is TRBJ2-5; 8 nucleotides line up with TRBD1. CDR3 amino acids: CAISTPLSDRAETQYF. CDR3 in DNA: TGTGCCATCAGTACCCCCCTCTCGGACAGGGCAGAGACCCAGTACTTC.